These 25 T cell receptor beta chains came from one sample sequenced in a study of shared clonotypes between healthy human individuals. This table comes from immunoSEQ multiplex PCR, and its TCRdb copy is limited to in-frame clones, with some not included. This table holds 550,000 to 600,000 clones, more than 95% found once. Naive-designated CD8 cells lacked CD45RO, were positively enriched for CCR7, and omitted terminally differentiated effector memory CD45RA+ cells. The sample comprised naive CD8+ T cells sorted from blood. The receptors originated from a man aged 30 to 39 in good health.

This chain connects TRBV18 to TRBJ2-7; D is possibly TRBD2 (6 bases). Trimming removed 3 bases from V and 6 bases from J, with 9 bases in between. CDR1 is KGHSH, CDR2 LQKENI, per germline. This CDR3 comprises 12 residues. CDR3 nucleotides: TGTGCCAGCTCACCCGGGAGAACCGAGCAGTACTTC. This gives the protein CASSPGRTEQYF.

This chain uses TRBV7-9 with TRBJ1-4, with a weak D call TRBD1 (6 bases). The CDR3 runs 17 residues. Germline CDR1 SEHNR, CDR2 FQNEAQ (reference sequence). Trimming took 5 bases from V and 1 from J, leaving 17 bases between them. CDR3 in amino acids: CASSPLQGERTNEKLFF. DNA of the CDR3: TGTGCCAGCAGCCCACTACAGGGAGAGAGAACTAATGAAAAACTGTTTTTT.

The chain links TRBV28 to TRBJ2-3; the match to TRBD2 covers 12 bases. CDR1 MDHEN and CDR2 SYDVKM come from the germline V gene. The CDR3 length is 16 residues. The V gene end was trimmed by 4 bases and the J gene end by 3 bases; junction bases not matched to a gene: 5. The CDR3 region has the DNA TGTGCCAGCAGTTCCCTAGCGGGAGGGCCTACAGATACGCAGTATTTT. Protein product: CASSSLAGGPTDTQYF.

V usage is TRBV27 and J usage is TRBJ2-5; tentative D call: TRBD2 (5 bases). This CDR3 is built from 17 residues. The V gene's germline CDR1 is MNHEY and CDR2 SMNVEV (reference sequence). Trimming removed 5 bases at V and 2 bases at J, with 21 bases between. The CDR3 protein is CASSRDLQIAKQETQYF. The DNA for the CDR3 is TGTGCCAGCAGTCGCGACCTTCAAATAGCGAAACAAGAGACCCAGTACTTC.

The gene calls are TRBV5-6 and TRBJ2-7, with 7 positions matching TRBD1. The CDR3 is 15 amino acids. Germline CDR1 and CDR2: SGHDT and YYEEEE. The trim removed 1 base at V and 0 bases at J, leaving 4 bases unmatched. CDR3 coding DNA: TGTGCCAGCAGCTTGATCCGGGACAGCTCCTACGAGCAGTACTTC. It yields the protein CASSLIRDSSYEQYF.

This chain uses TRBV18 with TRBJ2-1; the match to TRBD2 covers 7 bases. Germline V gives CDR1 KGHSH, CDR2 LQKENI. The V gene end was trimmed by 3 bases and the J gene end by 3 bases; junction bases not matched to a gene: 8. The CDR3 contains 16 residues. CDR3 protein: CASSPGGSGDYNEQFF. Here the CDR3 DNA reads TGTGCCAGCTCACCGGGCGGGAGCGGGGACTACAATGAGCAGTTCTTC.

V usage is TRBV7-9 and J usage is TRBJ2-3; 11 positions agree with TRBD2. The germline V gene has CDR1 SEHNR and CDR2 FQNEAQ (reference sequence). The CDR3 runs to 16 residues. V lost 7 bases, J lost 2 bases, and 8 bases stayed unmatched. CDR3 amino acids: CASKSLAGATTDTQYF. In nucleotides, the CDR3 is TGTGCCAGCAAATCACTAGCGGGAGCAACCACAGATACGCAGTATTTT.

This CDR3 reads CASSQDRGGYYNEQFF. In DNA form, the CDR3 reads TGCGCCAGCAGCCAAGATCGGGGGGGCTACTACAATGAGCAGTTCTTC. J is TRBJ2-1 and V is TRBV4-3; 8 nucleotides line up with TRBD2. The CDR3 loop spans 16 amino acids. V lost 0 bases to trimming and J lost 3 bases; unmatched junction nucleotides: 4. The germline gives CDR1 LGHNA, CDR2 YSLEER.

The V call is TRBV13, the J call TRBJ2-2; weak D call: TRBD2 (6 bases). CDR3 length equals 15 residues. Germline V gene sequence: CDR1 PRHDT, CDR2 FYEKMQ (reference sequence). Trimming shortened V by 6 bases and J by 4 bases, and 15 bases separated the two germline ends. CDR3 nucleotides: TGTGCCAGCAGTTCCGGGACTGAATTCACCGGGGAGCTGTTTTTT. Amino acids: CASSSGTEFTGELFF. The full variable domain, completed using reference TRBV13 and TRBJ2-2, is AAGVIQSPRHLIKEKRETATLKCYPIPRHDTVYWYQQGPGQDPQFLISFYEKMQSDKGSIPDRFSAQQFSDYHSELNMSSLELGDSALYFCASSSGTEFTGELFFGEGSRLTVL.

V usage is TRBV2 and J usage is TRBJ2-7; D perhaps matches TRBD2 (5 bases). Trimming took off 1 base at V and 5 bases at J, with 18 bases between the two ends. The germline gives CDR1 SNHLY, CDR2 FYNNEI. The length of the CDR3 is 16 residues. The CDR3 protein is CASSEGRVRVGHEQYF. CDR3 nucleotides: TGTGCCAGCAGTGAAGGCCGGGTGCGGGTGGGCCACGAGCAGTACTTC.

The genes are TRBV7-8 and TRBJ2-3; D not certain. Germline V gene lookup returns CDR1 SGHVS and CDR2 FQNEAQ. Trimming removed 1 base from V and 1 base from J, with 6 bases in between. There are 14 residues in the CDR3. This CDR3 reads CASSLDMGTDTQYF. The CDR3, as DNA: TGTGCCAGCAGCTTAGATATGGGCACAGATACGCAGTATTTT.

V usage is TRBV27 and J usage is TRBJ2-7; 10 bases agree with TRBD2. Trimming at V came to 3 bases and at J to 1 base, leaving 6 bases not matched to a gene. The CDR3 runs to 16 residues. CDR1 is MNHEY and CDR2 is SMNVEV in the germline V gene (reference sequence). CDR3 loop: CASSFILAGASYEQYF. In nucleotides, the CDR3 is TGTGCCAGCAGTTTTATTCTAGCGGGAGCTTCCTACGAGCAGTACTTC.

The J gene is TRBJ2-5, the V gene TRBV5-4; D may be TRBD2 (5 bases). Germline V gene lookup returns CDR1 SGHNT and CDR2 YYREEE (reference sequence). The CDR3 consists of 13 residues. The germline V and J ends were trimmed by 2 bases and 4 bases, with 9 bases remaining between them. Here the CDR3 reads CASSFRGIETQYF. The DNA for the CDR3 is TGTGCCAGCAGCTTTCGGGGTATAGAGACCCAGTACTTC.

The count of this clone is one. The rearrangement links TRBV4-1 to TRBJ2-1; 7 bases align to TRBD1. Unmatched junction bases numbered 13, after V lost 4 bases and J lost 1 base. The CDR3 is 18 residues long. The V gene's germline CDR1 is MGHRA and CDR2 YSYEKL. CDR3 loop: CASSLIGTGQASYNEQFF. The CDR3 nucleotides read TGCGCCAGCAGCCTCATCGGTACCGGACAGGCGTCCTACAATGAGCAGTTCTTC.

V is TRBV11-2 and J is TRBJ2-5; 12 bases line up with TRBD2. Germline lookup yields CDR1 SGHAT and CDR2 FQNNGV. The junction had 9 bases not matched to a gene; V was cut back by 5 bases and J by 2 bases. CDR3 length: 17 amino acids. The CDR3 is CASSDPLAGGIQETQYF. As DNA, the CDR3 is TGTGCCAGCAGCGATCCTCTAGCGGGAGGGATACAAGAGACCCAGTACTTC.

The chain has TRBV7-9 and TRBJ2-5, with D perhaps TRBD1 or TRBD2 (5 bases each). The germline V gene has CDR1 SEHNR and CDR2 FQNEAQ (reference sequence). V gave up 5 bases and J gave up 1 base, with 17 bases separating them. CDR3 length: 16 amino acids. The CDR3 DNA reads TGTGCCAGCAGCCCACCGCATGGGGGTACCCAAGAGACCCAGTACTTC. Its protein product is CASSPPHGGTQETQYF.

The CDR3 DNA sequence: TGTGCCAGCAGCTTAGGGGCGGGTACTGAAGCTTTCTTT. This codes for CASSLGAGTEAFF. This chain links TRBV5-6 with TRBJ1-1; weak D call: TRBD1 (5 bases). The germline V gene encodes CDR1 SGHDT and CDR2 YYEEEE. The CDR3 totals 13 residues. V shed 2 bases and J shed 5 bases, with 10 bases lying between them.

The genes are TRBV5-1 and TRBJ2-2; 7 bases are a match to TRBD1. J was trimmed by 1 base and V by 4 bases; bases with no gene match: 7. Germline V lookup: CDR1 SGHRS, CDR2 YFSETQ. There are 16 residues in the CDR3. CDR3: CASSTLTGVNTGELFF. In nucleotides, the CDR3 is TGCGCCAGCAGCACCCTAACAGGGGTGAACACCGGGGAGCTGTTTTTT.

The genes are TRBV9 and TRBJ2-7; no clear D gene. V dropped 0 bases and J dropped 4 bases, with 17 bases sitting between them. There are 16 residues in the CDR3. Germline V gives CDR1 SGDLS, CDR2 YYNGEE. The CDR3 loop is CASSVDGASSPYEQYF. The CDR3 nucleotides read TGTGCCAGCAGCGTAGACGGCGCCTCGTCACCATACGAGCAGTACTTC.

This clone was observed once. The rearrangement links TRBV11-2 to TRBJ2-1; the D gene is possibly TRBD1 (6 bases). Germline-derived CDR1 and CDR2 are SGHAT and FQNNGV. This CDR3 region has 14 residues. V was trimmed by 6 bases and J by 4 bases, leaving 13 bases between them. The CDR3 DNA reads as TGTGCCAGCAGGGACACAGGGCCGTACAATGAGCAGTTCTTC. This codes for CASRDTGPYNEQFF.

This clone has only one observation. This chain links TRBV30 with TRBJ2-2; TRBD1 matches 7 bases. Germline V CDR1 and CDR2: GTSNPN, SVGIG (reference sequence). V gave up 4 bases and J gave up 7 bases; unmatched junction bases: 6. CDR3 length: 13 residues. The CDR3 reads CAWTQGVVGELFF. CDR3 DNA: TGTGCCTGGACGCAGGGGGTGGTCGGGGAGCTGTTTTTT.

The V and J genes are TRBV11-2 and TRBJ1-4; TRBD1 aligns across 7 bases. CDR1 and CDR2 from the germline V gene are SGHAT and FQNNGV. CDR3 length equals 16 residues. V shed 4 bases, J shed 8 bases, and the junction held 13 bases outside the gene matches. The CDR3 protein is CASSYDRVGLPEKLFF. CDR3 bases: TGTGCCAGCAGCTACGACAGGGTAGGGCTTCCCGAAAAACTGTTTTTT.

This chain joins TRBV18 and TRBJ2-7; TRBD2 matches at 7 bases. V dropped 1 base and J dropped 4; count of bases not matched to a gene: 4. CDR1 KGHSH and CDR2 LQKENI come from the germline V gene. This CDR3 spans 14 amino acids. CDR3 nucleotides: TGTGCCAGCTCACCACGCGGGAGTAGGTACGAGCAGTACTTC. Amino acid sequence: CASSPRGSRYEQYF. Full variable domain (remainder filled in from reference TRBV18 and TRBJ2-7): NAGVMQNPRHLVRRRGQEARLRCSPMKGHSHVYWYRQLPEEGLKFMVYLQKENIIDESGMPKERFSAEFPKEGPSILRIQQVVRGDSAAYFCASSPRGSRYEQYFGPGTRLTVT.

The chain couples TRBV27 to TRBJ2-3; D remains unclear. V dropped 6 bases and J dropped 10 bases, with 8 bases sitting between them. Germline V gene lookup returns CDR1 MNHEY and CDR2 SMNVEV (reference sequence). The CDR3 has 10 residues. The CDR3 sequence is CASRGHAQYF. CDR3 nucleotides: TGTGCCAGCAGGGGCCATGCGCAGTATTTT.

This sequence joins TRBV12-5 and TRBJ2-3, with D perhaps assigned TRBD1 or TRBD2 (5 bases each). With 1 base removed from V and 4 bases from J, the gap between germline ends came to 9 bases. The CDR3 runs 14 residues. Germline-derived CDR1 and CDR2 are LGHNT and FRNRAP. Here the CDR3 reads CASGLAGTADTQYF. The CDR3 DNA reads as TGTGCTAGTGGTTTGGCGGGGACCGCAGATACGCAGTATTTT.